This T cell receptor (beta chain) was obtained from a study of T cells in localized non-small cell lung cancer. Broader study findings: Tumor showed lower T cell clonality than uninvolved adjacent lung, where it was highest. Density of T cells in blood, when higher, went with longer overall survival. Appearances in adjacent lung were noted for a median around 55 of the top 100 tumor clones. Heterogeneity within the tumor remains possible, as just one region underwent sequencing.

Details on this clone: Its antigen is not identified.

Sequenced by immunoSEQ multiplex PCR; TCRdb stores in-frame clones only, minus some. The sample holds tens of thousands of clones, around 89% seen once. From germline, CDR1 is MNHEY and CDR2 SVGAGI. This CDR3 spans 15 amino acids. The ends lost 10 bases at V and 2 bases at J; junction bases unmatched: 12. J is TRBJ2-3 and V is TRBV6-5, with 7 bases matching TRBD1. This sample comprised PBMCs, obtained before any cancer treatment. The receptor was derived from a man aged 35 to 70 with stage II lung adenocarcinoma. The chain's CDR3 is CAISPGTANTDTQYF. CDR3 DNA: TGTGCCATCAGCCCCGGGACAGCCAACACAGATACGCAGTATTTT.